This T cell receptor (beta chain) was documented in a study of CXCR3-negative and CXCR3-positive naive CD8 T cells. The authors made the TRB cDNA libraries by 5' RACE using UMI labels. Each CDR3 protein gets one entry in TCRdb, which reprocessed the 5' RACE reads and gives no DNA. The listing records some 150,000 distinct CDR3 sequences. Overall study results and limits: CXCR3-positive naive cells had more hydrophobic TRB CDR3s than CXCR3-negative naive cells. TRBV-TRBJ usage was similar across naive CXCR3 subsets but distinct in memory cells.

Germline CDR1 reads SGHRS; CDR2 reads YFSETQ. The CDR3 runs to 16 residues. CD45RO-CCR7+CD27+CD95- expression identified naive CD8+ T cells. Points on this clonotype: As yet, its antigen is unknown.

This sequence joins TRBV5-1 and TRBJ2-1; the D gene TCRdb calls, TRBD1, cannot be checked with no DNA. Sequenced input: naive CXCR3+ CD8+ T cells from blood. As to subset: CD45RO-CCR7+CD27+CD95- naive CD8+ T cells expressing CXCR3 (TNR3+). The sequence derives from a human donor in good health. Some clones in this sample may be carry-over from other donors' samples. CDR3 loop: CASSFPDRGLGNEQFF.